A single sample gave rise to the 24 T cell receptor beta chains below, sequenced in a study of identical twins. One entry per CDR3 protein, called by TCRdb with MiXCR from the 5' RACE reads. The top ten hold around 13% of the sample, which has under 900,000 distinct CDR3 sequences, 15% to 20% seen once. These sequences were also reported in another study, on T cells expressing NK-cell markers.

Material for sequencing was PBMCs. The receptors shown here come from a woman between 18 and 29 years old in good health.

This chain joins TRBV15 and TRBJ2-1; D remains ambiguous. With 2 bases removed from V and 3 bases from J, the gap between germline ends came to 11 bases. This CDR3 is 15 amino acids long. Germline V lookup: CDR1 LNHNV, CDR2 YYDKDF (reference sequence). The CDR3 is CATSRNVGSYNEQFF. CDR3 nucleotides: TGTGCCACCAGCAGAAACGTGGGAAGCTACAATGAGCAGTTCTTC.

This clonotype was counted only a few times. The genes are TRBV12-3 or TRBV12-4 and TRBJ1-5; D uncertain. The CDR3 contains 12 residues. Trimming stripped 2 bases from V and 4 bases from J, with 3 bases between. As DNA, the CDR3 is TGTGCCAGCAGTTTAATGAATCAGCCCCAGCATTTT. Translation gives CASSLMNQPQHF.

The chain combines TRBV9 with TRBJ2-2, with 8 bases identical to TRBD2. V shed 1 base, J shed 6 bases, and the junction held 5 bases outside the gene matches. CDR3 length: 15 residues. Germline CDR1 reads SGDLS; CDR2 reads YYNGEE. This chain's CDR3 is CASSVYSGGSGELFF. The CDR3 DNA sequence: TGTGCCAGCAGCGTATACAGCGGGGGATCCGGGGAGCTGTTTTTT. The variable domain in full, with the rest retrieved from reference TRBV9 and TRBJ2-2, is DSGVTQTPKHLITATGQRVTLRCSPRSGDLSVYWYQQSLDQGLQFLIQYYNGEERAKGNILERFSAQQFPDLHSELNLSSLELGDSALYFCASSVYSGGSGELFFGEGSRLTVL.

This chain joins TRBV20-1 and TRBJ2-5, with 9 bases fitting TRBD2. V trimming: 2 bases; J trimming: 5 bases; junction bases outside the gene matches: 3. The CDR3 covers 13 residues. CDR1 and CDR2 (germline): DFQATT, SNEGSKA (reference sequence). This chain's CDR3 is CSARLAGFETQYF. The CDR3 DNA reads TGCAGTGCTAGACTAGCGGGATTCGAGACCCAGTACTTC.

This clonotype was detected a few times. The chain joins TRBV7-2 to TRBJ2-2; TRBD1 or TRBD2 may be the D gene (5 bases each). Between the trimmed V and J ends, which lost 3 bases and 4 bases, there was a span of 12 bases. Per the germline V gene, CDR1 is SGHTA and CDR2 is FQGNSA. The CDR3 loop spans 15 amino acids. The DNA of the CDR3 is TGTGCCAGCAGCTTCAGAGGGGCGTTCACCGGGGAGCTGTTTTTT. Its protein is CASSFRGAFTGELFF.

This clonotype was counted between two and nine times. This chain uses TRBV7-3 with TRBJ2-2, with 8 bases matching TRBD2. The germline gives CDR1 SGHTA, CDR2 FQGTGA. The CDR3 spans 15 residues. J gave up 6 bases and V 1 base, and 4 bases lay outside the gene matches. The CDR3 nucleotides are TGTGCCAGCAGCTTAAATCCGGGGGGGGCCGGGGAGCTGTTTTTT. Amino acid sequence: CASSLNPGGAGELFF. The full variable domain, rest sourced from reference TRBV7-3 and TRBJ2-2, is GAGVSQTPSNKVTEKGKYVELRCDPISGHTALYWYRQSLGQGPEFLIYFQGTGAADDSGLPNDRFFAVRPEGSVSTLKIQRTERGDSAVYLCASSLNPGGAGELFFGEGSRLTVL.

Many counts were recorded for this clonotype. One end of the junction is discordant with germline, which a read error may explain. The genes are TRBV5-1 and TRBJ2-5; D remains unclear. From germline, CDR1 is SGHRS and CDR2 YFSETQ. The CDR3 is 13 amino acids. CDR3 DNA: TGTGCCAGCAGCTTAGGCCTAGTGGAGACCCAGTACTTC. Protein sequence: CASSLGLVETQYF.

The chain carries TRBV29-1 and TRBJ2-7; weak D call: TRBD2 (5 bases). CDR1 and CDR2 (germline): SQVTM, ANQGSEA. The CDR3 contains 13 residues. The V gene lost 4 bases and the J gene lost 6 bases, with 16 bases spanning the gap. The chain's CDR3 is CSVVRGRGSEQYF. As DNA, the CDR3 is TGCAGCGTTGTTCGAGGGAGAGGAAGCGAGCAGTACTTC.

This clonotype was seen repeatedly, ten times or more. The chain couples TRBV29-1 to TRBJ2-2, with 10 bases fitting TRBD2. This CDR3 is 13 amino acids long. Per the germline V gene, CDR1 is SQVTM and CDR2 is ANQGSEA. Losses at the gene ends were 7 bases for V and 7 bases for J; bases not matched to a gene: 6. The CDR3 sequence is CSASGGAYGELFF. For the CDR3, the DNA is TGCAGCGCGAGCGGGGGGGCGTACGGGGAGCTGTTTTTT.

This clonotype was observed a handful of times. This sequence joins TRBV20-1 and TRBJ2-7; D gene unclear. Germline CDR1 is DFQATT and CDR2 is SNEGSKA (reference sequence). Between the trimmed V and J ends, which lost 1 base and 2 bases, there was a span of 12 bases. The CDR3 length is 14 residues. In nucleotides, the CDR3 is TGCAGTGCTAGAGTGATGAGGACCCCCTACGAGCAGTACTTC. This translates into CSARVMRTPYEQYF.

This clonotype has more than one count but fewer than ten. The rearrangement links TRBV5-6 to TRBJ2-1, with D hard to call. Per germline, CDR1 SGHDT and CDR2 YYEEEE. With 3 bases removed from V and 13 bases from J, the gap between germline ends came to 14 bases. The CDR3 length is 12 residues. CDR3 DNA sequence: TGTGCCAGCAGCTCCCACCCCGGCGCCCAGTTCTTC. It specifies CASSSHPGAQFF.

This clonotype came up a few times. J is TRBJ2-3 and V is TRBV14; 8 nucleotides agree with TRBD2. The length of the CDR3 is 16 residues. Germline trimming cut 4 bases from V and 1 base from J; bases unmatched to any gene: 7. The germline V gene has CDR1 SGHDN and CDR2 FVKESK. The CDR3 DNA follows: TGTGCCAGCAGCCCACAGCGGGAGTTGGGCACAGATACGCAGTATTTT. This codes for CASSPQRELGTDTQYF.

This clonotype was detected only a few times. The chain combines TRBV20-1 with TRBJ1-1, with D perhaps matching TRBD1 (5 bases). V was trimmed by 1 base and J by 6 bases, leaving 15 bases between them. The CDR3 consists of 14 residues. Per the germline V gene, CDR1 is DFQATT and CDR2 is SNEGSKA (reference sequence). The CDR3 region has the DNA TGCAGTGCTAGAGCCAGGGAGTTTGTCGCTGAAGCTTTCTTT. This codes for CSARAREFVAEAFF.

This sequence joins TRBV12-5 and TRBJ2-3; D gene ambiguous. V lost 2 bases, J lost 3 bases, and 12 bases lay in between. CDR3 size: 15 residues. CDR1 LGHNT and CDR2 FRNRAP come from the germline V gene. CDR3 DNA sequence: TGTGCTAGTGGTTTGTTGTCTTTGAAAACAGATACGCAGTATTTT. It specifies CASGLLSLKTDTQYF.

The chain carries TRBV10-3 and TRBJ2-7, with D perhaps TRBD2 (6 bases). The germline CDR1 and CDR2 sequences are ENHRY and SYGVKD. The ends were cut back, 8 bases at V and 1 base at J, with 6 bases in the middle. The CDR3 covers 11 residues. The CDR3 DNA follows: TGTGCCATCCGGGAGTCCTACGAGCAGTACTTC. It is translated as CAIRESYEQYF.

This clonotype was recorded a few times. The chain links TRBV5-1 to TRBJ1-2, with 8 bases matching TRBD1. The CDR3 has 14 residues. Trimming cost V 4 bases and J 5 bases; bases outside gene matches: 7. Germline V gene data show CDR1 as SGHRS and CDR2 as YFSETQ. The CDR3 spells CASSKDRAGYGYTF. The CDR3 DNA sequence: TGCGCCAGCAGCAAGGACAGGGCAGGATATGGCTACACCTTC. The variable domain in full, completed from reference TRBV5-1 and TRBJ1-2, reads KAGVTQTPRYLIKTRGQQVTLSCSPISGHRSVSWYQQTPGQGLQFLFEYFSETQRNKGNFPGRFSGRQFSNSRSEMNVSTLELGDSALYLCASSKDRAGYGYTFGSGTRLTVV.

This chain links TRBV5-6 with TRBJ2-2; TRBD1 matches 7 bases. Germline CDR1 reads SGHDT; CDR2 reads YYEEEE. This CDR3 has 16 amino acids. Trimming took 4 bases from V and 4 from J; bases not matched to a gene: 10. The CDR3 nucleotides are TGTGCCAGCAGCCCGACAGGGTTGGGGTTCACCGGGGAGCTGTTTTTT. Translated: CASSPTGLGFTGELFF.

The chain combines TRBV5-1 with TRBJ1-5; perhaps TRBD1 as D (6 bases). V shed 0 bases and J shed 8 bases, with 15 bases lying between them. Germline-derived CDR1 and CDR2 are SGHRS and YFSETQ. The CDR3 runs 15 residues. The CDR3 is CASSLGSGGAEPQHF. The DNA of the CDR3 is TGCGCCAGCAGCTTGGGTTCCGGGGGCGCGGAGCCCCAGCATTTT. Supplemented by reference TRBV5-1 and TRBJ1-5, the full variable domain reads KAGVTQTPRYLIKTRGQQVTLSCSPISGHRSVSWYQQTPGQGLQFLFEYFSETQRNKGNFPGRFSGRQFSNSRSEMNVSTLELGDSALYLCASSLGSGGAEPQHFGDGTRLSIL.

J is TRBJ2-2 and V is TRBV3-1; 10 nucleotides align to TRBD1. The germline CDR1 and CDR2 sequences are LGHDT and YNNKEL (reference sequence). V was clipped by 3 bases and J by 7 bases; unmatched bases: 11. The CDR3 consists of 17 residues. CDR3 residues: CASSQVDRGRISGELFF. The CDR3 coding sequence is TGTGCCAGCAGCCAGGTTGACAGGGGGCGCATAAGCGGGGAGCTGTTTTTT.

The chain employs TRBV5-1 and TRBJ1-1; D ambiguous. The germline gives CDR1 SGHRS, CDR2 YFSETQ. CDR3 length equals 13 residues. Trimming removed 2 bases from V and 1 base from J, with 6 bases in between. CDR3 in DNA: TGCGCCAGCAGCTTCTCACAGAACACTGAAGCTTTCTTT. Translated: CASSFSQNTEAFF.

The rearrangement joins TRBV29-1 to TRBJ2-1; D possibly corresponds to TRBD2 (5 bases). The CDR3 is 15 residues long. Germline values: CDR1 SQVTM, CDR2 ANQGSEA. Trimming took off 7 bases at V and 4 bases at J, with 20 bases between the two ends. CDR3: CSAVGRVTRYNEQFF. CDR3 nucleotides: TGCAGCGCCGTAGGGCGGGTAACGCGGTACAATGAGCAGTTCTTC.

V gene TRBV7-9 combines with J gene TRBJ2-1; D unresolved. CDR3 length equals 13 residues. CDR1 and CDR2 (germline): SEHNR, FQNEAQ (reference sequence). Trimming stripped 5 bases from V and 7 bases from J, with 12 bases between. CDR3 DNA sequence: TGTGCCAGCAGCCCCGTCGGTTGGAATGAGCAGTTCTTC. This codes for CASSPVGWNEQFF.

This chain joins TRBV5-1 and TRBJ1-1; D possibly corresponds to TRBD1 (5 bases). This CDR3 has 16 residues. Germline loops: CDR1 SGHRS, CDR2 YFSETQ. V lost 4 bases, J lost 5 bases, and 21 bases lay in between. The CDR3: CASSTYYRGTRTEAFF. The CDR3 nucleotides are TGCGCCAGCAGCACCTACTACAGAGGGACGCGTACTGAAGCTTTCTTT. The whole variable domain, remainder taken from reference TRBV5-1 and TRBJ1-1, is KAGVTQTPRYLIKTRGQQVTLSCSPISGHRSVSWYQQTPGQGLQFLFEYFSETQRNKGNFPGRFSGRQFSNSRSEMNVSTLELGDSALYLCASSTYYRGTRTEAFFGQGTRLTVV.

This clonotype turned up a few times. The chain employs TRBV20-1 and TRBJ1-2; tentatively, D is TRBD1 (5 bases). Trimming pared 6 bases from V and 0 bases from J, leaving 14 bases between. Germline loops: CDR1 DFQATT, CDR2 SNEGSKA (reference sequence). The CDR3 loop spans 14 amino acids. CDR3 DNA: TGCAGTGCCAGACCAGAGGACACTAACTATGGCTACACCTTC. It translates to CSARPEDTNYGYTF.